This T cell receptor beta chain is from a study of beta chain features in type 1 diabetes. General study results and limits: VDJ junctions from type 1 diabetes patients carried fewer insertions and larger deletions. Whether TCRB rearrangement is influenced by HLA type went unresolved here. Sequencing used cDNA, and cells with high TCR expression could therefore be over-represented.

As for this clone: Its antigen is not known.

The CDR3 length is 16 residues. Trimming left V 1 base short and J 1 base short, with 13 bases between. CDR1 MGHRA and CDR2 YSYEKL come from the germline V gene. Sequencing targeted expressed TCRB transcripts, as all isolated RNA had been reverse transcribed. Data came from immunoSEQ multiplex PCR; TCRdb stores just in-frame clones and leaves some out. The sample has 200,000 to 250,000 clones, over 8.5% seen once. The material sequenced was naive CD4+ T cells from blood. The clonotype comes from a woman under 30 in good health. The J gene is TRBJ2-5, the V gene TRBV4-1; a weak D match, TRBD1 (6 bases). CDR3 sequence: CASSQVPPDSQETQYF. Here the CDR3 DNA reads TGCGCCAGCAGCCAAGTTCCACCGGACAGCCAAGAGACCCAGTACTTC.